This T cell receptor beta chain was profiled in a study of control samples from healthy donors and cancer patients. This table comes from immunoSEQ multiplex PCR, and its TCRdb copy is limited to in-frame clones, with some not included. Among around 180,000 clones listed, 88% were seen once. This sequence originates from a woman in her twenties or thirties in good health. Sequences were obtained from blood.

In DNA form, the CDR3 reads TGTGCCAGCAGTTTTCTACCGACGGCAGATACGCAGTATTTT. Translating gives CASSFLPTADTQYF. The chain carries TRBV28 and TRBJ2-3; no clear D gene. The length of the CDR3 is 14 residues. CDR1 is MDHEN and CDR2 is SYDVKM in the germline V gene. Trimming removed 3 bases at V and 4 bases at J, with 11 bases between.